This is a list of T cell receptor beta chains from one sample in a study of technical replicates of blood from a few donors. Sequencing used immunoSEQ multiplex PCR; TCRdb keeps in-frame clones, though not all of them. Of about 88,000 clones listed, around 92% are singletons. What was sequenced was T cells isolated from PBMCs. The receptors come from a human donor in good health. The CDR3 runs from the conserved cysteine through the conserved F or W. Each record gives: D gene, J gene, V gene, clone size, CDR3 protein, CDR3 DNA. A D gene is named only where the DNA matches it firmly. Size values are once, few and many counts, or a class for expanded clones, and some rows have none.

d_call: .; j_call: TRBJ2-5; v_call: TRBV4-1; clone_size: .; cdr3_aa: CASSRGLQETQYF; cdr3_nt: TGCGCCAGCAGCCGAGGACTTCAAGAGACCCAGTACTTC
d_call: .; j_call: TRBJ1-6; v_call: TRBV6-5; clone_size: .; cdr3_aa: CATGELSSYNSPLHF; cdr3_nt: TGTGCCACTGGGGAGCTCAGCTCCTATAATTCACCCCTCCACTTT
d_call: TRBD1; j_call: TRBJ2-7; v_call: TRBV5-1; clone_size: .; cdr3_aa: CASSLRGPPLYEQYF; cdr3_nt: TGCGCCAGCAGCTTGAGGGGGCCACCCCTCTACGAGCAGTACTTC
d_call: .; j_call: TRBJ2-7; v_call: TRBV18; clone_size: few; cdr3_aa: CASSPDSSEQYF; cdr3_nt: TGTGCCAGCTCACCAGACAGTTCCGAGCAGTACTTC
d_call: .; j_call: TRBJ2-5; v_call: TRBV27; clone_size: .; cdr3_aa: CASSFARGLQETQYF; cdr3_nt: TGTGCCAGCAGTTTCGCTAGAGGGCTACAAGAGACCCAGTACTTC
d_call: .; j_call: TRBJ2-5; v_call: TRBV2; clone_size: .; cdr3_aa: CASKTQYF; cdr3_nt: TGTGCCAGTAAGACCCAGTACTTC
d_call: TRBD2; j_call: TRBJ2-3; v_call: TRBV10-1; clone_size: .; cdr3_aa: CASSRLAGGPDTQYF; cdr3_nt: TGCGCCAGCAGTCGACTAGCGGGGGGCCCAGATACGCAGTATTTT
d_call: .; j_call: TRBJ1-1; v_call: TRBV4-1; clone_size: .; cdr3_aa: CASSSRARTAPSEGNTEAFF; cdr3_nt: TGCGCCAGCAGCTCAAGGGCCCGGACAGCCCCGAGCGAGGGGAACACTGAAGCTTTCTTT
d_call: .; j_call: TRBJ1-5; v_call: TRBV5-5; clone_size: .; cdr3_aa: CASSPTASPTINQPQHF; cdr3_nt: TGTGCCAGCAGCCCGACAGCCTCACCAACAATCAATCAGCCCCAGCATTTT
d_call: TRBD1; j_call: TRBJ2-7; v_call: TRBV2; clone_size: .; cdr3_aa: CASKWTGAALGLAYEQYF; cdr3_nt: TGTGCCAGCAAATGGACAGGGGCCGCCTTGGGCTTGGCCTACGAGCAGTACTTC
d_call: .; j_call: TRBJ1-1; v_call: TRBV5-6; clone_size: once; cdr3_aa: CASSPGNIEAFF; cdr3_nt: TGTGCCAGCAGCCCAGGGAATATTGAGGCTTTCTTT
d_call: .; j_call: TRBJ2-1; v_call: TRBV9; clone_size: .; cdr3_aa: CASSVARGNPNEQFF; cdr3_nt: TGTGCCAGCAGCGTAGCCAGGGGTAACCCCAATGAGCAGTTCTTC
d_call: TRBD1; j_call: TRBJ2-3; v_call: TRBV10-1; clone_size: .; cdr3_aa: CASSGTGGAYF; cdr3_nt: TGCGCCAGCAGCGGGACAGGGGGCGCGTATTTT
d_call: TRBD2; j_call: TRBJ2-3; v_call: TRBV4-2; clone_size: .; cdr3_aa: CASSQDLGGSGRDTQYF; cdr3_nt: TGTGCCAGCAGCCAAGATCTGGGCGGGAGCGGGAGAGATACGCAGTATTTT
d_call: .; j_call: TRBJ2-3; v_call: TRBV18; clone_size: .; cdr3_aa: CASSTNSPPDTQYF; cdr3_nt: TGTGCCAGCTCCACCAATAGCCCCCCAGATACGCAGTATTTT
d_call: .; j_call: TRBJ2-7; v_call: TRBV2; clone_size: .; cdr3_aa: CASSDPGTYEQYF; cdr3_nt: TGTGCCAGCAGTGATCCGGGGACCTACGAGCAGTACTTC